The 23 T cell receptor beta chains below were found in one sample sequenced in a study of beta chain features in type 1 diabetes. Study findings and constraints: Shorter TCRB CDR3s, moderately but significantly so, were found in Type 1 diabetes patients in all four CD4+ subsets.

Every isolated RNA sample was fully reverse transcribed, so sequencing captured expressed TCRB transcripts. Profiled with immunoSEQ multiplex PCR; TCRdb holds only in-frame clones, not every one. The sample records over 40,000 clones, roughly 68% being singletons. Their antigens remain unidentified. The sample was Tregs from blood. These TCRs come from a woman under 30 with type 1 diabetes.

The gene calls are TRBV2 and TRBJ1-1; 8 bases fit TRBD1. Germline assignment: CDR1 SNHLY and CDR2 FYNNEI. The ends lost 5 bases at V and 8 bases at J; junction bases unmatched: 4. The CDR3 extends over 12 amino acids. CDR3 coding DNA: TGTGCCAGCAGTCCTTGGACAGGGGAAGCTTTCTTT. Translated, it gives CASSPWTGEAFF.

The chain recombines TRBV29-1 with TRBJ2-1, with TRBD1 as a possible D gene (5 bases). V lost 6 bases to trimming and J lost 8 bases, with 17 bases between them. Germline values: CDR1 SQVTM, CDR2 ANQGSEA. The CDR3 has 13 amino acids. The CDR3 reads CSVNPPARDEQFF. The CDR3 nucleotides read TGCAGCGTCAACCCTCCGGCCAGGGATGAGCAGTTCTTC.

The chain has TRBV2 and TRBJ2-2, with 8 bases that match TRBD1. The CDR3 extends over 14 amino acids. J gave up 5 bases and V 6 bases, and 5 bases lay outside the gene matches. The germline gives CDR1 SNHLY, CDR2 FYNNEI. The CDR3 DNA follows: TGTGCCAGCAGGGACAGGGTACTAACCGGGGAGCTGTTTTTT. Protein sequence: CASRDRVLTGELFF.

There are a few counts of this clone. The genes are TRBV7-2 and TRBJ1-2; no clear D. CDR1 and CDR2 from the germline V gene are SGHTA and FQGNSA. V was trimmed by 5 bases and J by 7 bases, leaving 11 bases between them. This CDR3 has 12 amino acids. CDR3 DNA: TGTGCCAGCAGCCCAATACTTCCTGGCTACACCTTC. Its protein is CASSPILPGYTF.

This chain connects TRBV23-1 to TRBJ2-4, with D tentatively TRBD1 (6 bases). TRBV23-1 is sorted into the ORF group, with uncertain function. The CDR3 is made up of 15 amino acids. V was clipped by 5 bases and J by 4 bases, with 15 bases between them. CDR3 amino acids: CASSGGRVGKNIQYF. CDR3 bases: TGCGCCAGCAGTGGGGGCAGGGTTGGAAAAAACATTCAGTACTTC.

The J gene is TRBJ2-7, the V gene TRBV7-2; 9 positions agree with TRBD1. V gave up 3 bases and J gave up 4 bases; unmatched junction bases: 7. CDR3 length: 15 amino acids. Germline CDR1 is SGHTA and CDR2 is FQGNSA. The CDR3 DNA follows: TGTGCCAGCAGCTTGTCCGGGACAGGGCATTACGAGCAGTACTTC. Amino acids: CASSLSGTGHYEQYF.

The rearrangement links TRBV2 to TRBJ2-1, with 8 bases identical to TRBD2. CDR1 is SNHLY and CDR2 is FYNNEI in the germline V gene. The length of the CDR3 is 13 residues. With 4 bases clipped from V and 7 bases from J, the junction kept 3 bases outside the gene matches. CDR3 residues: CASSGGGTNEQFF. CDR3 nucleotides: TGTGCCAGCAGTGGCGGGGGGACGAATGAGCAGTTCTTC.

The V call is TRBV25-1, the J call TRBJ2-1, with TRBD2 matching over 11 bases. With 3 bases clipped from V and 7 bases from J, the junction kept 2 bases outside the gene matches. CDR1 is MGHDK, CDR2 SYGVNS, per germline. The CDR3 spans 14 residues. The CDR3 loop reads CASSDSGRGNEQFF. In nucleotides, the CDR3 is TGTGCCAGCAGTGATAGCGGGAGGGGGAATGAGCAGTTCTTC.

The chain has TRBV29-1 and TRBJ2-1, with 11 bases matching TRBD1. J was trimmed by 3 bases and V by 7 bases; bases with no gene match: 5. This CDR3 contains 14 residues. Germline CDR1 SQVTM, CDR2 ANQGSEA. The DNA for the CDR3 is TGCAGCGGACTGGGACAGGGGGTCTACAATGAGCAGTTCTTC. It yields the protein CSGLGQGVYNEQFF.

This sequence joins TRBV5-1 and TRBJ2-7; tentative D call: TRBD2 (6 bases). This CDR3 is 13 amino acids long. Germline values: CDR1 SGHRS, CDR2 YFSETQ. V was shortened by 5 bases and J by 3 bases, with 12 bases between the two germline ends. This CDR3 reads CASRGPGVYEQYF. The CDR3, as DNA: TGCGCCAGCAGGGGCCCGGGGGTCTACGAGCAGTACTTC.

The chain recombines TRBV7-9 with TRBJ2-7, with a possible D match to TRBD2 (6 bases). The CDR3 extends over 13 amino acids. V shed 4 bases and J shed 7 bases, with 14 bases lying between them. CDR1 is SEHNR, CDR2 FQNEAQ, per germline (reference sequence). DNA of the CDR3: TGTGCCAGCAGCTCGGGTACGGCGGGGGAGCAGTACTTC. This gives the protein CASSSGTAGEQYF.

This clone showed up just once. The chain carries TRBV7-3 and TRBJ1-1; 8 positions match TRBD1. J gave up 4 bases and V 0 bases, and 4 bases lay outside the gene matches. CDR3 length equals 15 residues. Germline CDR1 SGHTA, CDR2 FQGTGA. CDR3 in amino acids: CASSLTGQGFTEAFF. The CDR3 DNA reads as TGTGCCAGCAGCTTAACAGGACAGGGTTTCACTGAAGCTTTCTTT.

The chain uses TRBV7-2 and TRBJ2-5; D remains unclear. Trimming removed 5 bases at V and 5 bases at J, with 15 bases between. CDR1 is SGHTA, CDR2 FQGNSA, per germline. CDR3 size: 14 residues. CDR3 DNA sequence: TGTGCCAGCAGCCGCGATACAGTCTTGGAGACCCAGTACTTC. Its protein is CASSRDTVLETQYF.

The chain recombines TRBV10-3 with TRBJ2-7; TRBD1 agrees at 8 bases. The germline gives CDR1 ENHRY, CDR2 SYGVKD. Trimming at V came to 10 bases and at J to 3 bases, leaving 8 bases not matched to a gene. The CDR3 length is 13 residues. This chain's CDR3 is CATRAGTGYEQYF. CDR3 DNA sequence: TGTGCCACTCGAGCCGGGACAGGCTACGAGCAGTACTTC.

The rearrangement uses TRBV30 and TRBJ1-2, with a possible D match to TRBD1 (6 bases). Germline CDR1 and CDR2: GTSNPN and SVGIG (reference sequence). V was cut by 5 bases and J by 0 bases, with 7 bases left in between. This CDR3 region has 12 residues. CDR3 protein: CAWGQSNYGYTF. CDR3 bases: TGTGCCTGGGGACAGTCTAACTATGGCTACACCTTC.

The chain combines TRBV4-2 with TRBJ1-5; D gene ambiguous. The CDR3 has 15 amino acids. V lost 6 bases and J lost 0, with 12 bases in between. Germline V gives CDR1 LGHNA, CDR2 YNFKEQ. The CDR3 sequence is CASRREQNSNQPQHF. As DNA, the CDR3 is TGTGCCAGCAGGAGAGAACAGAATAGCAATCAGCCCCAGCATTTT.

This clone was picked up a small number of times. The chain carries TRBV28 and TRBJ2-1, with 8 bases identical to TRBD2. This CDR3 spans 17 amino acids. After removal of 5 bases from V and 4 bases from J, the junction contained 13 bases not matched to a gene. Germline lookup yields CDR1 MDHEN and CDR2 SYDVKM. DNA of the CDR3: TGTGCCAGCAGTGGCGGGAGGATATGGTTACGGTACAATGAGCAGTTCTTC. It yields the protein CASSGGRIWLRYNEQFF.

The chain recombines TRBV28 with TRBJ2-7; D remains unclear. The V end lost 1 base, the J end lost 5 bases, and 12 bases lay between the germline ends. The germline gives CDR1 MDHEN, CDR2 SYDVKM. This CDR3 contains 14 residues. The chain's CDR3 is CASSLSSRRDEQYF. In DNA form, the CDR3 reads TGTGCCAGCAGTTTATCGTCTAGGCGAGACGAGCAGTACTTC.

V gene TRBV7-9 combines with J gene TRBJ2-7; 9 nucleotides align to TRBD1. The CDR3 covers 14 residues. Germline V gene lookup returns CDR1 SEHNR and CDR2 FQNEAQ (reference sequence). V shed 4 bases and J 3 bases; nucleotides not matched to a gene: 4. CDR3 DNA sequence: TGTGCCAGCAGCTCGGGACAGGGTGACTACGAGCAGTACTTC. As protein: CASSSGQGDYEQYF. The whole variable domain, remainder taken from reference TRBV7-9 and TRBJ2-7, is DTGVSQNPRHKITKRGQNVTFRCDPISEHNRLYWYRQTLGQGPEFLTYFQNEAQLEKSRLLSDRFSAERPKGSFSTLEIQRTEQGDSAMYLCASSSGQGDYEQYFGPGTRLTVT.

The gene calls are TRBV4-1 and TRBJ1-5, with a tentative D call TRBD1 (5 bases). V lost 1 base to trimming and J lost 3 bases, with 10 bases between them. The germline CDR1 and CDR2 sequences are MGHRA and YSYEKL. The CDR3 spans 15 residues. The chain's CDR3 is CASSQGRGNNQPQHF. The CDR3 coding sequence is TGCGCCAGCAGCCAAGGGCGGGGGAACAATCAGCCCCAGCATTTT.

The genes are TRBV6-1 and TRBJ1-2, with D possibly being TRBD1 (5 bases). CDR1 is MNHNS and CDR2 is SASEGT in the germline V gene. The CDR3 loop spans 18 amino acids. V gave up 0 bases and J gave up 1 base, with 18 bases separating them. Here the CDR3 reads CASSEALLSGTLNYGYTF. In nucleotides, the CDR3 is TGTGCCAGCAGTGAAGCGCTTCTATCGGGGACTCTTAACTATGGCTACACCTTC.

This clone turned up a few times. The V call is TRBV27, the J call TRBJ2-6, with D uncertain. This CDR3 region has 13 residues. V was cut by 5 bases and J by 0 bases, with 2 bases left in between. Germline assignment: CDR1 MNHEY and CDR2 SMNVEV (reference sequence). CDR3 protein: CASSLSGANVLTF. CDR3 in DNA: TGTGCCAGCAGTCTCTCTGGGGCCAACGTCCTGACTTTC.

The gene calls are TRBV7-9 and TRBJ2-1, with TRBD1 matching 7 bases. The CDR3 is 15 amino acids. Per the germline V gene, CDR1 is SEHNR and CDR2 is FQNEAQ (reference sequence). With V trimmed by 5 bases and J by 0 bases, 4 bases remained unmatched. The CDR3 reads CASSPGTASYNEQFF. As DNA, the CDR3 is TGTGCCAGCAGCCCCGGGACAGCCTCCTACAATGAGCAGTTCTTC.